The 22 T cell receptor beta chains below were found in one sample sequenced in a study of cytomegalovirus exposure and HLA in healthy donors. Researchers ran the PCR with 60 Vbeta and 13 Jbeta primers. The table came from immunoSEQ multiplex PCR; TCRdb's copy has only in-frame clones and leaves some out. The sample has about 130,000 clones, 82% seen once. Source material: PBMCs. The receptor set was obtained from a boy aged 2 to 10 in good health and CMV-seronegative.

The chain carries TRBV7-2 and TRBJ1-2; the D gene is possibly TRBD1 (6 bases). The CDR3 spans 15 residues. In germline, CDR1 is SGHTA, CDR2 FQGNSA. The V end lost 2 bases, the J end lost 4 bases, and 14 bases lay between the germline ends. In DNA, the CDR3 is TGTGCCAGCAGCTTATCGGGGGGCGCGGGCTATGGCTACACCTTC. It encodes CASSLSGGAGYGYTF.

J is TRBJ2-1 and V is TRBV7-3; no clear D. Trimming shortened V by 5 bases and J by 5 bases, and 16 bases separated the two germline ends. Per the germline V gene, CDR1 is SGHTA and CDR2 is FQGTGA. This CDR3 spans 15 amino acids. The CDR3 bases are TGTGCCAGCAGCCTGACGGGTGCTGGCAACAATGAGCAGTTCTTC. This sequence encodes CASSLTGAGNNEQFF.

This chain connects TRBV5-4 to TRBJ1-1; 9 nucleotides agree with TRBD1. Germline CDR1 is SGHNT and CDR2 is YYREEE (reference sequence). J gave up 1 base and V 10 bases, and 11 bases lay outside the gene matches. The CDR3 is made up of 15 amino acids. In nucleotides, the CDR3 is TGTGCCTTCCGTCCCGGGACAGGGTCGAACACTGAAGCTTTCTTT. This translates into CAFRPGTGSNTEAFF.

V usage is TRBV29-1 and J usage is TRBJ2-1; TRBD2 is a possible D gene (6 bases). The CDR3 consists of 10 residues. The V and J ends lost 5 bases and 8 bases respectively, with 7 bases between them. Germline values: CDR1 SQVTM, CDR2 ANQGSEA. The DNA of the CDR3 is TGCAGCGTTCGGGAGTATGAGCAGTTCTTC. Amino acid sequence: CSVREYEQFF.

The chain has TRBV9 and TRBJ2-2; 10 bases are a match to TRBD1. Germline V gives CDR1 SGDLS, CDR2 YYNGEE. CDR3 size: 16 residues. V lost 3 bases and J lost 4; bases outside the gene matches: 6. This CDR3 is CASSAGGTGVTGELFF. The CDR3 nucleotides are TGTGCCAGCAGCGCCGGCGGGACAGGGGTCACCGGGGAGCTGTTTTTT.

The CDR3 DNA is TGTGCCACCAGCCCCCGGGCTTCGGCCGGGACACCCTATCCGAACACTGAAGCTTTCTTT. This codes for CATSPRASAGTPYPNTEAFF. V gene TRBV15 combines with J gene TRBJ1-1, with TRBD1 as a possible D gene (6 bases). Germline CDR1 and CDR2: LNHNV and YYDKDF (reference sequence). V was trimmed by 5 bases and J by 1 base, leaving 29 bases between them. The CDR3 runs to 20 residues.

The chain is built from TRBV29-1 and TRBJ2-1, with D possibly being TRBD2 (5 bases). This CDR3 has 15 residues. V shed 7 bases and J shed 0 bases, with 16 bases lying between them. Germline V lookup: CDR1 SQVTM, CDR2 ANQGSEA. The CDR3 coding sequence is TGCAGCGCCTGGGTAGCGTTAATCTCCTACAATGAGCAGTTCTTC. This translates into CSAWVALISYNEQFF.

The chain uses TRBV6-1 and TRBJ1-1; 12 nucleotides align to TRBD1. The CDR3 has 15 residues. Per germline, CDR1 MNHNS and CDR2 SASEGT. The V segment lost 5 bases and the J segment 6 bases; nucleotides outside the gene matches: 7. CDR3 DNA sequence: TGTGCCAGCAGTTCGGCGGGACAGGGGGCGGCTGAAGCTTTCTTT. It codes for CASSSAGQGAAEAFF.

For the CDR3, the DNA is TGTGCCAGCAGTTTCGAAGCAGGGAATGAATATGGCTACACCTTC. It translates to CASSFEAGNEYGYTF. This chain connects TRBV27 to TRBJ1-2; D possibly corresponds to TRBD1 (5 bases). There are 15 residues in the CDR3. Trimming removed 3 bases from V and 5 bases from J, with 16 bases in between. Per germline, CDR1 MNHEY and CDR2 SMNVEV (reference sequence).

The V call is TRBV6-4, the J call TRBJ2-3; 7 bases match TRBD2. Losses at the gene ends were 7 bases for V and 7 bases for J; bases not matched to a gene: 8. Germline assignment: CDR1 MRHNA and CDR2 SNTAGT. CDR3 size: 13 residues. The CDR3 DNA is TGTGCCAGCACTCAGCGGGAAATAAATACGCAGTATTTT. Amino acid sequence: CASTQREINTQYF.

This sequence joins TRBV18 and TRBJ2-4; TRBD2 agrees at 10 bases. V was pared by 0 bases and J by 7 bases, with 9 bases of the junction left unmatched. Germline-derived CDR1 and CDR2 are KGHSH and LQKENI. The CDR3 runs to 17 residues. The CDR3 spells CASSPPLAGVTPNIQYF. CDR3 nucleotide sequence: TGTGCCAGCTCACCACCGCTAGCGGGAGTGACGCCGAACATTCAGTACTTC.

The V call is TRBV6-1, the J call TRBJ2-1; 8 bases align to TRBD1. The length of the CDR3 is 16 residues. Germline assignment: CDR1 MNHNS and CDR2 SASEGT. Unmatched junction bases numbered 6, after V lost 2 bases and J lost 3 bases. This CDR3 reads CASSEYAGGDYNEQFF. DNA for the CDR3: TGTGCCAGCAGTGAATATGCAGGGGGCGACTACAATGAGCAGTTCTTC.

The J gene is TRBJ2-2, the V gene TRBV2; no reliable D call. The germline V gene has CDR1 SNHLY and CDR2 FYNNEI. Trimming shortened V by 7 bases and J by 5 bases, and 14 bases separated the two germline ends. The CDR3 runs to 14 residues. Here the CDR3 reads CASIPHEKTGELFF. The CDR3 nucleotides read TGTGCCAGCATCCCTCATGAGAAGACCGGGGAGCTGTTTTTT.

This sequence joins TRBV2 and TRBJ2-3; weak D call: TRBD2 (6 bases). The germline V gene encodes CDR1 SNHLY and CDR2 FYNNEI. V lost 4 bases and J lost 3, with 11 bases in between. This CDR3 region has 14 residues. In DNA, the CDR3 is TGTGCCAGCAGTGCCGGGGGATGGACAGATACGCAGTATTTT. Amino acid sequence: CASSAGGWTDTQYF. Filled out from reference TRBV2 and TRBJ2-3, the complete variable domain reads EPEVTQTPSHQVTQMGQEVILRCVPISNHLYFYWYRQILGQKVEFLVSFYNNEISEKSEIFDDQFSVERPDGSNFTLKIRSTKLEDSAMYFCASSAGGWTDTQYFGPGTRLTVL.

The chain joins TRBV7-2 to TRBJ2-2, with D tentatively TRBD2 (6 bases). Trimming took 6 bases from V and 6 from J, leaving 11 bases between them. Germline values: CDR1 SGHTA, CDR2 FQGNSA. The CDR3 has 13 amino acids. The CDR3 is CASSPLASGELFF. CDR3 DNA sequence: TGTGCCAGCAGTCCACTAGCATCCGGGGAGCTGTTTTTT. Together with reference TRBV7-2 and TRBJ2-2, the CDR3 gives the full variable domain: GAGVSQSPSNKVTEKGKDVELRCDPISGHTALYWYRQSLGQGLEFLIYFQGNSAPDKSGLPSDRFSAERTGGSVSTLTIQRTQQEDSAVYLCASSPLASGELFFGEGSRLTVL.

This clone was recorded only once. V and J are TRBV15 and TRBJ1-4, with a possible D match to TRBD1 (5 bases). The germline V gene has CDR1 LNHNV and CDR2 YYDKDF (reference sequence). Trimming stripped 5 bases from V and 5 bases from J, with 9 bases between. There are 13 residues in the CDR3. CDR3 DNA: TGTGCCACCAGCGGAGGGGCAAATGAAAAACTGTTTTTT. Amino acid sequence: CATSGGANEKLFF.

The J gene is TRBJ1-1, the V gene TRBV5-4, with TRBD1 matching 7 bases. Germline values: CDR1 SGHNT, CDR2 YYREEE (reference sequence). The CDR3 length is 13 residues. The V segment lost 4 bases and the J segment 1 base; nucleotides outside the gene matches: 1. The CDR3 DNA sequence: TGTGCCAGCAGCCGGGACAGGAACACTGAAGCTTTCTTT. Its translation is CASSRDRNTEAFF. Supplemented by reference TRBV5-4 and TRBJ1-1, the full variable domain reads ETGVTQSPTHLIKTRGQQVTLRCSSQSGHNTVSWYQQALGQGPQFIFQYYREEENGRGNFPPRFSGLQFPNYSSELNVNALELDDSALYLCASSRDRNTEAFFGQGTRLTVV.

The genes are TRBV7-9 and TRBJ2-4, with a weak D call TRBD1 (5 bases). The CDR3 has 17 amino acids. Germline loops: CDR1 SEHNR, CDR2 FQNEAQ (reference sequence). Trimming took off 1 base at V and 3 bases at J, with 16 bases between the two ends. The CDR3 nucleotides are TGTGCCAGCAGCTTAGAGATTAAGGGGTCGGGCAAAAACATTCAGTACTTC. This gives the protein CASSLEIKGSGKNIQYF.

The chain carries TRBV29-1 and TRBJ2-7; 7 bases line up with TRBD2. The V gene end was trimmed by 6 bases and the J gene end by 0 bases; junction bases not matched to a gene: 11. The germline V gene encodes CDR1 SQVTM and CDR2 ANQGSEA. This CDR3 has 15 residues. CDR3 nucleotides: TGCAGCGTAACTAGGAGCGGGGATCACTCCTACGAGCAGTACTTC. Translating it yields CSVTRSGDHSYEQYF.

V usage is TRBV13 and J usage is TRBJ2-3, with TRBD2 identical over 9 bases. The CDR3 is 15 amino acids. V shed 3 bases and J 3 bases; nucleotides not matched to a gene: 4. The germline CDR1 and CDR2 sequences are PRHDT and FYEKMQ (reference sequence). The CDR3 protein is CASSFRGGATDTQYF. Here the CDR3 DNA reads TGTGCCAGCAGCTTCCGCGGGGGGGCAACAGATACGCAGTATTTT.

The chain links TRBV6-1 to TRBJ1-2; 8 nucleotides match TRBD1. Germline-derived CDR1 and CDR2 are MNHNS and SASEGT. V lost 3 bases to trimming and J lost 0 bases; unmatched junction nucleotides: 12. The CDR3 runs 18 residues. CDR3: CASSDRQGRALSNYGYTF. DNA of the CDR3: TGTGCCAGCAGTGACCGACAGGGGCGAGCCTTGTCTAACTATGGCTACACCTTC.

The chain is built from TRBV5-1 and TRBJ1-1; TRBD1 matches 8 bases. Unmatched junction bases numbered 9, after V lost 4 bases and J lost 1 base. CDR1 and CDR2 (germline): SGHRS, YFSETQ. The CDR3 sequence is 16 residues long. CDR3 in DNA: TGCGCCAGCAGCCCACCCAGGGGGCTGGGGAACACTGAAGCTTTCTTT. This gives the protein CASSPPRGLGNTEAFF.